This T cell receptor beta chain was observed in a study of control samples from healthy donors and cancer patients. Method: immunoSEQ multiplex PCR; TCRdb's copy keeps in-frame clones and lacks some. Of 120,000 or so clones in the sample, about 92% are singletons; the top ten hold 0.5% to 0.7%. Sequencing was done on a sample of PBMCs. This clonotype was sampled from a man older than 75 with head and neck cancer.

The chain's CDR3 is CAWSTGGWIEAFF. The CDR3 DNA follows: TGTGCCTGGAGTACAGGGGGCTGGATTGAAGCTTTCTTT. This sequence joins TRBV30 and TRBJ1-1, with 9 bases that match TRBD1. After removal of 2 bases from V and 7 bases from J, the junction contained 5 bases not matched to a gene. The CDR3 is 13 amino acids. Germline V gene sequence: CDR1 GTSNPN, CDR2 SVGIG (reference sequence).